A single sample gave rise to the 19 T cell receptor beta chains below, sequenced in a study of blood T cell repertoires in COVID-19. Measured with immunoSEQ multiplex PCR; TCRdb has only the in-frame clones, and not every one. The repertoire holds approximately 60,000 clones, with roughly 84% as singletons. Sequencing input: peripheral blood. The source is a woman aged 80 or over with active or convalescent COVID-19.

The chain couples TRBV18 to TRBJ1-3, with a possible D match to TRBD1 (5 bases). Germline-derived CDR1 and CDR2 are KGHSH and LQKENI. CDR3 size: 17 residues. V lost 0 bases and J 4 bases, leaving 16 bases between the germline ends. The DNA of the CDR3 is TGTGCCAGCTCACCACCCCCCTTCCAGGGCTCGGGAAACACCATATATTTT. This gives the protein CASSPPPFQGSGNTIYF.

This clone was seen only a few times. The rearrangement links TRBV18 to TRBJ1-1; 11 nucleotides align to TRBD1. Germline lookup yields CDR1 KGHSH and CDR2 LQKENI. This CDR3 region has 13 residues. The V gene end was trimmed by 3 bases and the J gene end by 8 bases; junction bases not matched to a gene: 2. DNA of the CDR3: TGTGCCAGCTCACCCGGGACAGGGGGAGAAGCTTTCTTT. Amino acids: CASSPGTGGEAFF.

The chain has TRBV29-1 and TRBJ2-5; no clear D. CDR1 is SQVTM, CDR2 ANQGSEA, per germline. This CDR3 has 11 amino acids. The V gene lost 4 bases and the J gene lost 5 bases, with 8 bases spanning the gap. This CDR3 is CSVGAEETQYF. In nucleotides, the CDR3 is TGCAGCGTTGGGGCAGAGGAGACCCAGTACTTC.

This clone was seen a handful of times. The chain joins TRBV19 to TRBJ1-1; D not certain. The length of the CDR3 is 13 residues. V was cut by 7 bases and J by 1 base, with 10 bases left in between. CDR1 is LNHDA, CDR2 SQIVND, per germline (reference sequence). The CDR3 region is CASMSRENTEAFF. The CDR3 coding sequence is TGTGCCAGTATGAGTCGGGAGAACACTGAAGCTTTCTTT.

The chain joins TRBV10-3 to TRBJ2-1; D possibly corresponds to TRBD2 (6 bases). CDR3 length: 15 residues. The V end was cut by 8 bases, the J end by 1 base, with 15 bases between. Germline CDR1 is ENHRY and CDR2 is SYGVKD. The CDR3 nucleotides are TGTGCCATCCGACCCGTTGGACTATCCTACAATGAGCAGTTCTTC. This encodes CAIRPVGLSYNEQFF.

This chain connects TRBV5-1 to TRBJ1-1; TRBD1 matches at 7 bases. Germline V gene sequence: CDR1 SGHRS, CDR2 YFSETQ. Unmatched junction bases numbered 8, after V lost 3 bases and J lost 0 bases. The CDR3 consists of 16 residues. The CDR3 sequence: CASSSTTTGLNTEAFF. Here the CDR3 DNA reads TGCGCCAGCAGCTCGACGACGACAGGGCTGAACACTGAAGCTTTCTTT.

The chain is built from TRBV2 and TRBJ1-3; possibly TRBD1 for D (6 bases). Looked up from germline, CDR1 is SNHLY and CDR2 is FYNNEI. The V end lost 4 bases, the J end lost 10 bases, and 14 bases lay between the germline ends. This CDR3 region has 13 residues. CDR3 in amino acids: CASSATGLVTIYF. CDR3 coding DNA: TGTGCCAGCAGTGCGACAGGACTGGTTACCATATATTTT.

Written as DNA, the CDR3 is TGTGCCAGCAGCTTTGACAGGGGGCCCGGGGAGCTGTTTTTT. Amino acids: CASSFDRGPGELFF. The V call is TRBV5-4, the J call TRBJ2-2; 10 bases agree with TRBD1. The CDR3 spans 14 residues. The V segment lost 2 bases and the J segment 6 bases; nucleotides outside the gene matches: 1. Looked up from germline, CDR1 is SGHNT and CDR2 is YYREEE (reference sequence).

The CDR3 sequence: CASSEARVGRGQLSTYEQYF. CDR3 DNA sequence: TGTGCCAGCAGTGAAGCTAGGGTCGGCAGGGGCCAACTTTCCACCTACGAGCAGTACTTC. J is TRBJ2-7 and V is TRBV6-1; maybe TRBD1 (6 bases). The V gene's germline CDR1 is MNHNS and CDR2 SASEGT. The CDR3 covers 20 residues. The germline V and J ends were trimmed by 0 bases and 2 bases, with 26 bases remaining between them.

The CDR3 region has the DNA TGTGCCAGCAGCGTAGGGGCTAGCGGGGGCCCGGAGACCCAGTACTTC. As protein: CASSVGASGGPETQYF. J is TRBJ2-5 and V is TRBV9; 10 bases fit TRBD2. CDR1 is SGDLS, CDR2 YYNGEE, per germline. This CDR3 is built from 16 residues. The junction had 7 bases not matched to a gene; V was cut back by 0 bases and J by 5 bases.

The chain carries TRBV11-2 and TRBJ1-6; D not certain. The CDR3 extends over 14 amino acids. The V end was cut by 5 bases, the J end by 0 bases, with 5 bases between. CDR1 is SGHAT and CDR2 is FQNNGV in the germline V gene. In DNA, the CDR3 is TGTGCCAGCAGCCTCAGCTCCTATAATTCACCCCTCCACTTT. Protein sequence: CASSLSSYNSPLHF.

The chain employs TRBV7-9 and TRBJ2-5, with 7 bases aligning to TRBD1. V was clipped by 11 bases and J by 5 bases; unmatched bases: 14. Germline values: CDR1 SEHNR, CDR2 FQNEAQ (reference sequence). The CDR3 loop spans 14 amino acids. CDR3 protein: CASEKTGFGETQYF. In DNA, the CDR3 is TGTGCCTCCGAAAAGACAGGGTTCGGGGAGACCCAGTACTTC.

The table lists this clone with many counts. Other nucleotide sequences in the sample specify the same CDR3. J is TRBJ1-2 and V is TRBV25-1; D is ambiguous. This CDR3 region has 12 residues. V shed 4 bases and J shed 6 bases, with 9 bases lying between them. Germline values: CDR1 MGHDK, CDR2 SYGVNS. CDR3: CASSGDIHGYTF. The DNA of the CDR3 is TGTGCCAGCAGTGGAGACATCCATGGCTACACCTTC.

This CDR3 reads CASSYLGQGYNEQFF. In nucleotides, the CDR3 is TGTGCCAGCAGTTACCTGGGACAGGGGTATAATGAGCAGTTCTTC. This chain joins TRBV6-6 and TRBJ2-1; 10 bases map to TRBD1. Germline lookup yields CDR1 MNHNY and CDR2 SVGAGI (reference sequence). The CDR3 runs to 15 residues. V was pared by 2 bases and J by 7 bases, with 5 bases of the junction left unmatched.

The chain combines TRBV12-3 or TRBV12-4 with TRBJ1-1; D is unclear. Trimming cost V 4 bases and J 0 bases, with 6 bases left between them. This CDR3 is built from 13 residues. CDR3 sequence reads: CASSSTVNTEAFF. CDR3 DNA: TGTGCCAGCAGTTCTACGGTGAACACTGAAGCTTTCTTT.

This chain uses TRBV5-1 with TRBJ2-1, with TRBD2 matching 11 bases. The CDR3 totals 16 residues. J lost 5 bases, V lost 3 bases, and 7 bases had no gene match. Germline assignment: CDR1 SGHRS and CDR2 YFSETQ. This CDR3 is CASSSLTGLADNEQFF. The CDR3 nucleotides are TGCGCCAGCAGCTCCCTTACGGGACTAGCGGACAATGAGCAGTTCTTC.

A remark on this clone: The sample has other DNA sequences that encode this CDR3 too. The chain joins TRBV19 to TRBJ2-3; 9 nucleotides line up with TRBD1. The CDR3 contains 16 residues. The germline V gene has CDR1 LNHDA and CDR2 SQIVND (reference sequence). The trim removed 3 bases at V and 2 bases at J, leaving 6 bases unmatched. The CDR3 protein is CASSIKRDRVTDTQYF. For the CDR3, the DNA is TGTGCCAGTAGTATTAAGAGGGACAGGGTCACAGATACGCAGTATTTT.

The V gene is TRBV5-4, the J gene TRBJ1-1; D may be TRBD1 (5 bases). The CDR3 consists of 15 residues. Germline loops: CDR1 SGHNT, CDR2 YYREEE (reference sequence). V shed 3 bases and J shed 5 bases, with 17 bases lying between them. CDR3 DNA sequence: TGTGCCAGCAGCTCTGGGCCAGGGCTTGGGACTGAAGCTTTCTTT. As protein: CASSSGPGLGTEAFF.

The chain uses TRBV7-9 and TRBJ1-2, with 9 bases that match TRBD1. The J segment lost 5 bases and the V segment lost 6 bases, leaving 7 bases of the junction unmatched. CDR3 length: 14 residues. Germline CDR1 SEHNR, CDR2 FQNEAQ (reference sequence). CDR3 nucleotide sequence: TGTGCCAGCAGTCGAGACAGGGGGACTTATGGCTACACCTTC. It encodes CASSRDRGTYGYTF.